Shown below are 7 T cell receptor beta chains from a single sample sequenced in a study of T cell responses to AZD1222 COVID-19 vaccine. Data came from immunoSEQ multiplex PCR; TCRdb stores just in-frame clones and leaves some out. The sample lists tens of thousands of clones, about nine tenths occurring once. The material was peripheral blood, obtained on day 0 of MenACWY control vaccination. Source of these receptors: an adult in good health.

The gene calls are TRBV15 and TRBJ1-5; D is undetermined. Per the germline V gene, CDR1 is LNHNV and CDR2 is YYDKDF (reference sequence). V was trimmed by 8 bases and J by 6 bases, leaving 14 bases between them. The CDR3 contains 13 residues. For the CDR3, the DNA is TGTGCCACCCTCAAAGGGTTGGGTCAGCCCCAGCATTTT. Translating gives CATLKGLGQPQHF.

V usage is TRBV7-9 and J usage is TRBJ1-5; weak D call: TRBD1 (6 bases). Trimming stripped 5 bases from V and 5 bases from J, with 16 bases between. This CDR3 comprises 15 residues. Germline CDR1 and CDR2: SEHNR and FQNEAQ (reference sequence). CDR3 residues: CASSPTGVGYQPQHF. CDR3 DNA sequence: TGTGCCAGCAGCCCGACAGGCGTGGGATATCAGCCCCAGCATTTT.

The chain has TRBV6-2 or TRBV6-3 and TRBJ2-7, with D uncertain. The V gene lost 4 bases and the J gene lost 0 bases, with 13 bases spanning the gap. Germline V gene sequence: CDR1 MNHEY, CDR2 SVGEGT. The CDR3 has 15 residues. CDR3 bases: TGTGCCAGCAGTTTGAAGGGATTAAGCTCCTACGAGCAGTACTTC. Translation: CASSLKGLSSYEQYF.

A note on this clone: One junction end does not reproduce the germline sequence, and a read error may be involved. The chain carries TRBV12-3 or TRBV12-4 and TRBJ1-5, with 9 bases matching TRBD1. CDR3 length: 13 amino acids. CDR3 amino acids: CACRQGDYQPQHF. CDR3 sequence (DNA): TGTGCCTGCAGACAGGGGGATTATCAGCCCCAGCATTTT.

This rearrangement joins TRBV25-1 to TRBJ1-1; D perhaps matches TRBD1 (6 bases). This CDR3 spans 14 amino acids. Germline-derived CDR1 and CDR2 are MGHDK and SYGVNS. Trimming removed 8 bases at V and 7 bases at J, with 20 bases between. This CDR3 is CASLSEVLGGEAFF. The CDR3, as DNA: TGTGCCAGCCTCTCTGAGGTTTTAGGGGGTGAAGCTTTCTTT.

V gene TRBV10-2 combines with J gene TRBJ1-2; D is undetermined. Germline CDR1 is WSHSY and CDR2 is SAAADI. Trimming left V 2 bases short and J 4 bases short, with 8 bases between. This CDR3 comprises 13 residues. The CDR3, as DNA: TGCGCCAGCAGTGAGACGAGGGTCTATGGCTACACCTTC. Amino acid sequence: CASSETRVYGYTF.

The V and J genes are TRBV5-1 and TRBJ1-1; D is unresolved. Germline V gene data show CDR1 as SGHRS and CDR2 as YFSETQ. Trimming cost V 4 bases and J 0 bases, with 7 bases left between them. This CDR3 contains 13 residues. This CDR3 reads CASSPRMNTEAFF. In nucleotides, the CDR3 is TGCGCCAGCAGCCCAAGGATGAACACTGAAGCTTTCTTT.